This TCR beta chain was obtained from a study of CD8+ T cells in alopecia areata. CDR3 size: 14 residues. Trimming removed 0 bases from V and 8 bases from J; junction bases left unmatched: 5. Germline loops: CDR1 KGHSH, CDR2 LQKENI. Study-level points and caveats: Clonality exceeded that of normal scalp in lesional scalp, most notably in alopecia totalis/universalis.

Worth noting for this clone: Antigen unknown.

Noted treatment: oral pan-JAK inhibitor, 5-10 mg twice daily. RNA extraction and reverse transcription yielded cDNA as sequencing template. Profiled with immunoSEQ multiplex PCR; TCRdb holds only in-frame clones, not every one. Here the sample spans hundreds of thousands of clones, approximately 70% being singletons. The chain uses TRBV18 and TRBJ1-2, with 8 positions matching TRBD1. The receptor comes from a human donor with alopecia areata. The source was CD4+ T cells sorted from blood, collected at week 44, from a patient treated with tofacitinib. The CDR3 loop reads CASSPPHRDRGYTF. The CDR3 DNA reads as TGTGCCAGCTCACCACCCCATCGGGACAGGGGCTACACCTTC.